Listed here are 21 T cell receptor beta chains from one sample, sequenced in a study of blood T cell repertoires in COVID-19 (dated by TCRdb to about 2020). The library was prepared using the immunoSEQ multiplex PCR assay. In TCRdb, the immuneACCESS table is reduced to in-frame sequences with V and J assigned. These tables do not hold every clone; where another copy was compared, an unresolved V gene accounts for under half, and the others remain unexplained. The sample table shows 220,000 or so clones, and 85% to 90% are seen once. The leading ten clones occupy about 3.3% of the sample. What was sequenced was PBMCs or T cells enriched from blood (not recorded which). Receptors were obtained from a woman between 18 and 29 years old in a cohort exposed to, infected with or recovered from COVID-19 (not recorded which).

This chain uses TRBV2 with TRBJ2-7; tentative D call: TRBD2 (6 bases). With 7 bases removed from V and 2 bases from J, the gap between germline ends came to 15 bases. The CDR3 spans 14 residues. The germline V gene has CDR1 SNHLY and CDR2 FYNNEI. Here the CDR3 DNA reads TGTGCCAGCACCGAGGGGACTTTGACCTACGAGCAGTACTTC. Translating gives CASTEGTLTYEQYF.

The chain links TRBV19 to TRBJ2-7, with unresolved D. This CDR3 spans 14 amino acids. V was trimmed by 1 base and J by 5 bases, leaving 12 bases between them. In germline, CDR1 is LNHDA, CDR2 SQIVND (reference sequence). The chain's CDR3 is CASSIGEASHEQYF. As DNA, the CDR3 is TGTGCCAGTAGTATAGGAGAAGCGTCCCACGAGCAGTACTTC.

The chain recombines TRBV27 with TRBJ1-1; the D gene is possibly TRBD1 (5 bases). The CDR3 runs to 11 residues. V lost 6 bases, J lost 4 bases, and 6 bases lay in between. CDR1 and CDR2 (germline): MNHEY, SMNVEV (reference sequence). The CDR3 loop reads CASRGVTEAFF. The DNA of the CDR3 is TGTGCCAGCAGAGGGGTCACTGAAGCTTTCTTT.

The chain is built from TRBV24-1 and TRBJ1-1, with D maybe TRBD1 (6 bases). Germline CDR1 is KGHDR and CDR2 is SFDVKD. CDR3 length: 14 amino acids. Trimming took off 6 bases at V and 5 bases at J, with 15 bases between the two ends. Here the CDR3 DNA reads TGTGCCACCAGTTCCGCGCAGGGGAAGACTGAAGCTTTCTTT. Residues: CATSSAQGKTEAFF.

A few counts support this clone. The V and J genes are TRBV5-1 and TRBJ1-1; possibly TRBD1 for D (6 bases). This CDR3 has 12 amino acids. Germline V gene lookup returns CDR1 SGHRS and CDR2 YFSETQ. The V end was cut by 4 bases, the J end by 5 bases, with 9 bases between. Here the CDR3 DNA reads TGCGCCAGCAGCCAACAGGGAACTGAAGCTTTCTTT. This sequence encodes CASSQQGTEAFF.

The chain joins TRBV5-1 to TRBJ1-1, with no clear D. From germline, CDR1 is SGHRS and CDR2 YFSETQ. The CDR3 is made up of 16 amino acids. Trimming shortened V by 0 bases and J by 2 bases, and 14 bases separated the two germline ends. CDR3 sequence: CASSLAQVDPNTEAFF. DNA of the CDR3: TGCGCCAGCAGCTTGGCCCAGGTTGACCCAAACACTGAAGCTTTCTTT.

The chain recombines TRBV6-2 or TRBV6-3 with TRBJ1-4; TRBD1 agrees at 10 bases. The germline CDR1 and CDR2 sequences are MNHEY and SVGEGT. The V and J ends lost 2 bases and 10 bases, in that order; junction bases with no gene match: 4. The CDR3 has 14 residues. The CDR3 nucleotides are TGTGCCAGCAGTTACGGGACAGGGGTTTCAAAACTGTTTTTT. This translates into CASSYGTGVSKLFF.

The V call is TRBV7-8, the J call TRBJ2-1; TRBD2 aligns across 8 bases. CDR3 size: 17 residues. The V segment lost 5 bases and the J segment 5 bases; nucleotides outside the gene matches: 14. Looked up from germline, CDR1 is SGHVS and CDR2 is FQNEAQ. The CDR3 nucleotides read TGTGCCAGCAGCCCCTATCGGAGCGGGGGAGGTGACAATGAGCAGTTCTTC. This translates into CASSPYRSGGGDNEQFF. Supplemented by reference TRBV7-8 and TRBJ2-1, the full variable domain reads GAGVSQSPRYKVAKRGQDVALRCDPISGHVSLFWYQQALGQGPEFLTYFQNEAQLDKSGLPSDRFFAERPEGSVSTLKIQRTQQEDSAVYLCASSPYRSGGGDNEQFFGPGTRLTVL.

The CDR3 DNA reads as TGTGCCAGCAGTGATGCGTCTTATCAGCCCCAGCATTTT. Protein product: CASSDASYQPQHF. The chain has TRBV2 and TRBJ1-5, with unresolved D. Germline values: CDR1 SNHLY, CDR2 FYNNEI. CDR3 size: 13 residues. V lost 3 bases, J lost 5 bases, and 8 bases lay in between.

This clone appeared a single time. The J gene is TRBJ2-3, the V gene TRBV13; TRBD2 aligns across 11 bases. Germline V CDR1 and CDR2: PRHDT, FYEKMQ (reference sequence). Unmatched junction bases numbered 4, after V lost 5 bases and J lost 0 bases. The CDR3 spans 16 residues. CDR3 loop: CASSLAGGTSTDTQYF. CDR3 nucleotide sequence: TGTGCCAGCAGCCTAGCGGGAGGTACTAGCACAGATACGCAGTATTTT.

The chain is built from TRBV29-1 and TRBJ1-1, with D possibly TRBD1 on 5 matching bases. Germline loops: CDR1 SQVTM, CDR2 ANQGSEA. V was cut by 0 bases and J by 4 bases, with 12 bases left in between. The CDR3 runs to 14 residues. CDR3 coding DNA: TGCAGCGTTGAAGAGATGGGGGGGTTCACTGAAGCTTTCTTT. Protein product: CSVEEMGGFTEAFF. Full variable domain (rest looked up from reference TRBV29-1 and TRBJ1-1): SAVISQKPSRDICQRGTSLTIQCQVDSQVTMMFWYRQQPGQSLTLIATANQGSEATYESGFVIDKFPISRPNLTFSTLTVSNMSPEDSSIYLCSVEEMGGFTEAFFGQGTRLTVV.

This sequence joins TRBV11-3 and TRBJ2-2; D not resolved. CDR1 SGHNT and CDR2 YENEEA come from the germline V gene. The CDR3 is 14 amino acids. Trimming took 5 bases from V and 4 from J, leaving 11 bases between them. The CDR3 sequence: CASSLARSTGELFF. CDR3 DNA: TGTGCCAGCAGCCTTGCGAGGAGCACCGGGGAGCTGTTTTTT.

This sequence joins TRBV13 and TRBJ1-1, with 8 bases lining up with TRBD1. CDR3 size: 16 residues. In germline, CDR1 is PRHDT, CDR2 FYEKMQ (reference sequence). The V gene end was trimmed by 0 bases and the J gene end by 3 bases; junction bases not matched to a gene: 6. The CDR3 DNA reads TGTGCCAGCAGCTTAGGACAGGGGGGATTGTACACTGAAGCTTTCTTT. Translation gives CASSLGQGGLYTEAFF.

V gene TRBV7-6 combines with J gene TRBJ1-1, with D maybe TRBD1 (6 bases). Trimming cost V 0 bases and J 4 bases, with 6 bases left between them. The germline V gene has CDR1 SGHVS and CDR2 FNYEAQ. This CDR3 contains 13 residues. The CDR3 coding sequence is TGTGCCAGCAGCTTAGCGACAGGCACTGAAGCTTTCTTT. This encodes CASSLATGTEAFF. Full variable domain (rest looked up from reference TRBV7-6 and TRBJ1-1): GAGVSQSPRYKVTKRGQDVALRCDPISGHVSLYWYRQALGQGPEFLTYFNYEAQQDKSGLPNDRFSAERPEGSISTLTIQRTEQRDSAMYRCASSLATGTEAFFGQGTRLTVV.

CDR3 protein: CASSEALAGLQPQHF. The CDR3 region has the DNA TGTGCCAGCAGTGAAGCGCTCGCAGGGCTTCAGCCCCAGCATTTT. The V and J genes are TRBV2 and TRBJ1-5; maybe TRBD1 (5 bases). Germline V gives CDR1 SNHLY, CDR2 FYNNEI. The CDR3 has 15 amino acids. V lost 0 bases to trimming and J lost 6 bases, with 12 bases between them.

The V call is TRBV6-5, the J call TRBJ1-1; D is undetermined. CDR1 is MNHEY and CDR2 is SVGAGI in the germline V gene. V dropped 6 bases and J dropped 0 bases, with 11 bases sitting between them. This CDR3 comprises 14 residues. The CDR3 DNA sequence: TGTGCCAGCAGCCTTATATTAATGAACACTGAAGCTTTCTTT. Residues: CASSLILMNTEAFF.

The chain is built from TRBV7-9 and TRBJ2-7; D is perhaps TRBD2 (6 bases). This CDR3 is 15 amino acids long. Germline CDR1 is SEHNR and CDR2 is FQNEAQ (reference sequence). The V end lost 2 bases, the J end lost 0 bases, and 11 bases lay between the germline ends. The CDR3 DNA follows: TGTGCCAGCAGCTTATTAGGGACTGGCTCCTACGAGCAGTACTTC. Protein product: CASSLLGTGSYEQYF.

This chain connects TRBV6-5 to TRBJ2-7; 9 bases fit TRBD1. Per the germline V gene, CDR1 is MNHEY and CDR2 is SVGAGI. The CDR3 extends over 15 amino acids. V lost 5 bases, J lost 3 bases, and 8 bases stayed unmatched. The CDR3 here is CASSPFGDRVYEQYF. In DNA form, the CDR3 reads TGTGCCAGCAGTCCCTTCGGGGACAGGGTCTACGAGCAGTACTTC.

The gene calls are TRBV27 and TRBJ1-2; 8 bases are a match to TRBD1. Trimming at V came to 5 bases and at J to 6 bases, leaving 8 bases not matched to a gene. CDR3 length equals 14 residues. Germline lookup yields CDR1 MNHEY and CDR2 SMNVEV (reference sequence). The CDR3 region has the DNA TGTGCCAGCAGTCCGAGGACAGGGCGAGATGGCTACACCTTC. As protein: CASSPRTGRDGYTF.

This clone was counted a single time. The CDR3 is CASSVAWVAASSYNEQFF. The CDR3 DNA is TGTGCCAGCAGCGTAGCATGGGTAGCGGCCTCCTCCTACAATGAGCAGTTCTTC. The chain recombines TRBV9 with TRBJ2-1, with D perhaps matching TRBD2 (6 bases). Germline loops: CDR1 SGDLS, CDR2 YYNGEE. The V end was cut by 0 bases, the J end by 0 bases, with 16 bases between. The CDR3 has 18 residues.

There are a few counts of this clone. The J gene is TRBJ1-2, the V gene TRBV29-1; D gene ambiguous. Trimming pared 3 bases from V and 4 bases from J, leaving 12 bases between. This CDR3 comprises 13 residues. Germline CDR1 SQVTM, CDR2 ANQGSEA. The CDR3 DNA reads as TGCAGCGTTGACACGGGTCGTGGCTATGGCTACACCTTC. This gives the protein CSVDTGRGYGYTF.